Below, 30 T cell receptor beta chains from the same sample are listed, as sequenced in a study of blood T cell repertoires in COVID-19. Using immunoSEQ multiplex PCR, the repertoire was profiled, and TCRdb retains in-frame clones only, with some absent. The profile shows approximately 120,000 clones, around three quarters of them singletons. Sequenced input: peripheral blood. Receptors were obtained from a woman aged 70-85 years with acute or convalescent COVID-19.

The J gene is TRBJ2-4, the V gene TRBV7-9; D ambiguous. V lost 5 bases, J lost 4 bases, and 6 bases lay in between. Germline loops: CDR1 SEHNR, CDR2 FQNEAQ (reference sequence). CDR3 size: 12 residues. This CDR3 is CASSNIKNIQYF. The CDR3 bases are TGTGCCAGCAGCAACATTAAAAACATTCAGTACTTC.

V is TRBV18 and J is TRBJ2-3; D is possibly TRBD2 (5 bases). The CDR3 contains 18 residues. CDR1 and CDR2 (germline): KGHSH, LQKENI. V lost 3 bases and J lost 2, with 21 bases in between. The CDR3 region has the DNA TGTGCCAGCTCACCTCGCCAGAGCGCCACGGGATCCACAGATACGCAGTATTTT. Translation: CASSPRQSATGSTDTQYF.

The chain recombines TRBV19 with TRBJ2-5; 12 bases match TRBD2. CDR1 and CDR2 (germline): LNHDA, SQIVND (reference sequence). The CDR3 has 16 residues. V was pared by 4 bases and J by 7 bases, with 10 bases of the junction left unmatched. The CDR3 region has the DNA TGTGCCAGTAGTAATCGTGCGACTAGCGGGGGTATGACCCAGTACTTC. The encoded protein is CASSNRATSGGMTQYF.

With respect to this clone: This specimen includes other DNA sequences encoding the same CDR3. The V and J genes are TRBV5-1 and TRBJ2-1; 10 bases fit TRBD2. Germline lookup yields CDR1 SGHRS and CDR2 YFSETQ. After removal of 0 bases from V and 4 bases from J, the junction contained 1 base not matched to a gene. The CDR3 length is 15 residues. The CDR3 loop reads CASSLGTSGYNEQFF. Written as DNA, the CDR3 is TGCGCCAGCAGCTTGGGGACTAGCGGTTACAATGAGCAGTTCTTC.

This clone was found a few times. This chain connects TRBV7-2 to TRBJ1-4; 11 positions match TRBD1. The trim removed 5 bases at V and 0 bases at J, leaving 5 bases unmatched. This CDR3 region has 17 residues. CDR1 SGHTA and CDR2 FQGNSA come from the germline V gene. CDR3 in DNA: TGTGCCAGCAGCCCGGACAGGGGGCGTGCAACTAATGAAAAACTGTTTTTT. Protein: CASSPDRGRATNEKLFF.

The chain uses TRBV20-1 and TRBJ2-7; D possibly corresponds to TRBD1 (6 bases). The CDR3 loop spans 12 amino acids. Germline V gene sequence: CDR1 DFQATT, CDR2 SNEGSKA (reference sequence). V was clipped by 3 bases and J by 5 bases, with 11 bases between them. CDR3 nucleotide sequence: TGCAGTGCTAGTACAGGGAAGGACGAGCAGTACTTC. It specifies CSASTGKDEQYF.

This chain joins TRBV6-2 or TRBV6-3 and TRBJ2-1; tentative D call: TRBD1 (6 bases). The CDR3 consists of 19 residues. V lost 4 bases to trimming and J lost 0 bases, with 22 bases between them. CDR1 is MNHEY and CDR2 is SVGEGT in the germline V gene. CDR3 in DNA: TGTGCCAGCAGTTCACTTTCCGGGACACCTAGGAGCTCCTACAATGAGCAGTTCTTC. This encodes CASSSLSGTPRSSYNEQFF.

V is TRBV6-5 and J is TRBJ2-4, with 7 nucleotides matching TRBD2. The germline V gene encodes CDR1 MNHEY and CDR2 SVGAGI. CDR3 size: 15 residues. V was pared by 4 bases and J by 6 bases, with 9 bases of the junction left unmatched. CDR3 nucleotides: TGTGCCAGCAGTTCCGGGACTAATACCCTAAACATTCAGTACTTC. Translated, it gives CASSSGTNTLNIQYF.

This sequence joins TRBV5-1 and TRBJ2-1; TRBD2 aligns across 11 bases. The CDR3 loop spans 17 amino acids. J gave up 2 bases and V 4 bases, and 8 bases lay outside the gene matches. In germline, CDR1 is SGHRS, CDR2 YFSETQ. The chain's CDR3 is CASSGGTSGPAYNEQFF. In DNA form, the CDR3 reads TGCGCCAGCAGCGGCGGGACTAGCGGACCTGCCTACAATGAGCAGTTCTTC.

V usage is TRBV6-5 and J usage is TRBJ2-5, with D unresolved. CDR1 is MNHEY, CDR2 SVGAGI, per germline. The CDR3 loop spans 14 amino acids. The ends were cut back, 5 bases at V and 4 bases at J, with 14 bases in the middle. CDR3 loop: CASSRTGGSETQYF. The CDR3 nucleotides are TGTGCCAGCAGTCGAACTGGCGGCTCAGAGACCCAGTACTTC.

V and J are TRBV5-1 and TRBJ1-2; a possible D gene is TRBD1 (5 bases). The germline gives CDR1 SGHRS, CDR2 YFSETQ. This CDR3 has 14 residues. V lost 3 bases and J lost 1, with 10 bases in between. The CDR3 sequence: CASSSQTDNYGYTF. In DNA, the CDR3 is TGCGCCAGCAGCTCACAGACAGATAACTATGGCTACACCTTC. The variable domain in full, completed from reference TRBV5-1 and TRBJ1-2, reads KAGVTQTPRYLIKTRGQQVTLSCSPISGHRSVSWYQQTPGQGLQFLFEYFSETQRNKGNFPGRFSGRQFSNSRSEMNVSTLELGDSALYLCASSSQTDNYGYTFGSGTRLTVV.

The V gene is TRBV3-1 (or the pseudogene TRBV3-2), the J gene TRBJ2-4, with 9 bases that match TRBD1. V was pared by 1 base and J by 1 base, with 11 bases of the junction left unmatched. The CDR3 sequence is 19 residues long. Germline-derived CDR1 and CDR2 are LGHDT and YNNKEL (reference sequence). The CDR3 is CASSQGPGTGTGAKNIQYF. DNA for the CDR3: TGTGCCAGCAGCCAAGGTCCCGGGACAGGGACGGGGGCCAAAAACATTCAGTACTTC.

This clone was recorded at least ten times. The chain couples TRBV27 to TRBJ1-2, with D hard to call. The CDR3 runs to 13 residues. Germline CDR1 reads MNHEY; CDR2 reads SMNVEV (reference sequence). The ends were cut back, 5 bases at V and 8 bases at J, with 15 bases in the middle. The CDR3 sequence is CASSREPQRGYTF. CDR3 in DNA: TGTGCCAGCAGTCGGGAGCCACAGCGGGGCTACACCTTC.

The chain combines TRBV7-9 with TRBJ1-1, with D perhaps TRBD1 (5 bases). Germline loops: CDR1 SEHNR, CDR2 FQNEAQ (reference sequence). The CDR3 is 16 amino acids. V lost 2 bases, J lost 1 base, and 14 bases lay in between. The CDR3 region is CASSLNLGHQNTEAFF. The CDR3 DNA reads TGTGCCAGCAGCTTAAATCTCGGACACCAGAACACTGAAGCTTTCTTT.

In its sample, this clone was seen a few times. This sequence joins TRBV10-3 and TRBJ1-2, with 8 bases lining up with TRBD1. V was clipped by 4 bases and J by 1 base; unmatched bases: 8. This CDR3 contains 16 residues. CDR1 ENHRY and CDR2 SYGVKD come from the germline V gene. The CDR3 region is CAISGFGTGVNYGYTF. For the CDR3, the DNA is TGTGCCATCAGTGGATTTGGGACAGGAGTTAACTATGGCTACACCTTC.

This clone was seen a few times. V usage is TRBV11-3 and J usage is TRBJ2-3; a weak D match, TRBD2 (6 bases). V was shortened by 5 bases and J by 5 bases, with 14 bases between the two germline ends. The CDR3 sequence is 14 residues long. Germline CDR1 reads SGHNT; CDR2 reads YENEEA. The CDR3 protein is CASSPRGREDTQYF. CDR3 nucleotides: TGTGCCAGCAGCCCGCGTGGGCGGGAAGATACGCAGTATTTT.

The V and J genes are TRBV7-2 and TRBJ1-6; no clear D. Trimming shortened V by 2 bases and J by 2 bases, and 16 bases separated the two germline ends. Germline V gene data show CDR1 as SGHTA and CDR2 as FQGNSA. The CDR3 runs 18 residues. CDR3 nucleotides: TGTGCCAGCAGCTTACGCAGGCCCAGTCGGCCCTATAATTCACCCCTCCACTTT. This gives the protein CASSLRRPSRPYNSPLHF.

This clone was seen a few times. This chain uses TRBV5-1 with TRBJ1-1, with D hard to call. The CDR3 has 14 residues. Trimming stripped 4 bases from V and 1 base from J, with 11 bases between. Germline assignment: CDR1 SGHRS and CDR2 YFSETQ. The CDR3 nucleotides are TGCGCCAGCAGCCCGCAGGTCGCGAACACTGAAGCTTTCTTT. Its translation: CASSPQVANTEAFF.

The chain employs TRBV3-1 (or the pseudogene TRBV3-2) and TRBJ2-2; TRBD2 agrees at 10 bases. The CDR3 covers 15 residues. Trimming removed 5 bases from V and 1 base from J; junction bases left unmatched: 1. Germline loops: CDR1 LGHDT, CDR2 YNNKEL (reference sequence). DNA of the CDR3: TGTGCCAGCAGCGGACTAGCGGTGAACACCGGGGAGCTGTTTTTT. Translation gives CASSGLAVNTGELFF.

The table lists this clone with a few counts. The chain employs TRBV12-5 and TRBJ2-5; 11 positions match TRBD2. Germline V gives CDR1 LGHNT, CDR2 FRNRAP. With V trimmed by 7 bases and J by 4 bases, 8 bases remained unmatched. This CDR3 is 15 amino acids long. The CDR3 loop reads CASVFSGGARETQYF. CDR3 DNA sequence: TGTGCTAGTGTCTTTAGCGGGGGGGCCCGAGAGACCCAGTACTTC.

This chain links TRBV27 with TRBJ1-2, with 8 bases lining up with TRBD1. After removal of 1 base from V and 8 bases from J, the junction contained 3 bases not matched to a gene. Looked up from germline, CDR1 is MNHEY and CDR2 is SMNVEV (reference sequence). The CDR3 consists of 13 residues. CDR3 DNA: TGTGCCAGCAGTTTATTGACAGGGGTCGGCTACACCTTC. The encoded protein is CASSLLTGVGYTF.

The genes are TRBV5-1 and TRBJ1-6; unclear D gene. CDR1 and CDR2 from the germline V gene are SGHRS and YFSETQ. The CDR3 has 13 residues. The V end lost 4 bases, the J end lost 9 bases, and 11 bases lay between the germline ends. The CDR3 nucleotides are TGCGCCAGCAGCCGACTGGAGGGTTCACCCCTCCACTTT. As protein: CASSRLEGSPLHF.

V is TRBV5-6 and J is TRBJ1-3; no clear D gene. Trimming pared 1 base from V and 0 bases from J, leaving 14 bases between. The germline CDR1 and CDR2 sequences are SGHDT and YYEEEE. The CDR3 sequence is 17 residues long. CDR3 DNA: TGTGCCAGCAGCTTGTACCGATCCAAGAGCTCTGGAAACACCATATATTTT. This encodes CASSLYRSKSSGNTIYF.

In its sample, this clone was seen a few times. The V and J genes are TRBV6-2 or TRBV6-3 and TRBJ2-7; TRBD2 is a possible D gene (5 bases). The germline gives CDR1 MNHEY, CDR2 SVGEGT. This CDR3 is 17 amino acids long. V was trimmed by 0 bases and J by 4 bases, leaving 19 bases between them. This CDR3 reads CASSYSSGRPPGYEQYF. In DNA form, the CDR3 reads TGTGCCAGCAGTTACTCGAGCGGCAGACCTCCGGGATACGAGCAGTACTTC.

The rearrangement joins TRBV5-1 to TRBJ2-1; 9 nucleotides align to TRBD2. The germline CDR1 and CDR2 sequences are SGHRS and YFSETQ. The V segment lost 0 bases and the J segment 8 bases; nucleotides outside the gene matches: 6. This CDR3 has 15 amino acids. The CDR3 sequence: CASSLERASGDEQFF. The CDR3 DNA reads TGCGCCAGCAGCTTGGAACGGGCTAGCGGGGATGAGCAGTTCTTC.

Notes on this clone: Distinct nucleotide sequences in the sample also encode this CDR3. The chain has TRBV5-1 and TRBJ1-2; 8 bases map to TRBD1. This CDR3 is built from 14 residues. Germline V lookup: CDR1 SGHRS, CDR2 YFSETQ. Germline trimming cut 3 bases from V and 2 bases from J; bases unmatched to any gene: 3. CDR3: CASSSRTGNYGYTF. DNA for the CDR3: TGCGCCAGCAGCTCCCGGACAGGGAACTATGGCTACACCTTC. The full variable domain, completed using reference TRBV5-1 and TRBJ1-2, is KAGVTQTPRYLIKTRGQQVTLSCSPISGHRSVSWYQQTPGQGLQFLFEYFSETQRNKGNFPGRFSGRQFSNSRSEMNVSTLELGDSALYLCASSSRTGNYGYTFGSGTRLTVV.

The chain recombines TRBV9 with TRBJ2-1; no definite D call. Germline-derived CDR1 and CDR2 are SGDLS and YYNGEE. V lost 4 bases, J lost 0 bases, and 11 bases lay in between. This CDR3 contains 15 residues. The CDR3, as DNA: TGTGCCAGCAGCCCCGTGCGGAGCTCCTACAATGAGCAGTTCTTC. This sequence encodes CASSPVRSSYNEQFF.

Written as DNA, the CDR3 is TGTGCCAGCCAAGAGGGTAGCGGGATCTACAATGAGCAGTTCTTC. Amino acid sequence: CASQEGSGIYNEQFF. The V call is TRBV25-1, the J call TRBJ2-1; 8 nucleotides line up with TRBD2. The CDR3 length is 15 residues. V lost 8 bases and J lost 3; bases outside the gene matches: 9. Germline CDR1 and CDR2: MGHDK and SYGVNS. Using reference TRBV25-1 and TRBJ2-1 for the parts outside the CDR3, the full variable domain is EADIYQTPRYLVIGTGKKITLECSQTMGHDKMYWYQQDPGMELHLIHYSYGVNSTEKGDLSSESTVSRIRTEHFPLTLESARPSHTSQYLCASQEGSGIYNEQFFGPGTRLTVL.

The V and J genes are TRBV7-8 and TRBJ1-2, with D possibly TRBD1 on 6 matching bases. This CDR3 has 13 amino acids. Germline assignment: CDR1 SGHVS and CDR2 FQNEAQ. Trimming stripped 6 bases from V and 8 bases from J, with 16 bases between. CDR3 bases: TGTGCCAGCAGACAAGTGTCAGGGGTGGGCTACACCTTC. Residues: CASRQVSGVGYTF. The complete variable domain, with remaining parts taken from reference TRBV7-8 and TRBJ1-2, reads GAGVSQSPRYKVAKRGQDVALRCDPISGHVSLFWYQQALGQGPEFLTYFQNEAQLDKSGLPSDRFFAERPEGSVSTLKIQRTQQEDSAVYLCASRQVSGVGYTFGSGTRLTVV.

The chain is built from TRBV12-3 or TRBV12-4 and TRBJ2-3, with D uncertain. This CDR3 comprises 13 residues. Trimming left V 6 bases short and J 7 bases short, with 14 bases between. The CDR3 nucleotides read TGTGCCAGCAGCAAGCGTTACCCTTATACGCAGTATTTT. Translating gives CASSKRYPYTQYF.